This is a list of T cell receptor beta chains from one sample in a study of PD-1 blockade in classical Hodgkin lymphoma. Assay: immunoSEQ multiplex PCR; the TCRdb copy retains only in-frame clones and omits some. Among approximately 13,000 clones listed, around 84% were seen once. Sequenced here: peripheral blood mononuclear cells (PBMCs), sampled at baseline. These receptors all stem from a human donor with classical Hodgkin lymphoma. Both conserved end residues are part of each CDR3. The order of the fields is clone size, D gene, V gene, J gene, CDR3 DNA, CDR3 protein. D genes are given only for firm matches. Size tells how often a clone was seen (once, few, many) or the class of an expanded clone, and some rows leave it out.

.	.	TRBV13	TRBJ1-1	TGTGCCAGCACCCGGGGTGTTGAATCCGAAGCTTTCTTT	CASTRGVESEAFF
.	TRBD1	TRBV28	TRBJ2-2	TGTGCCAGCAGTTCCTCCGGGACAGGGGGCACCGGGGAGCTGTTTTTT	CASSSSGTGGTGELFF
once	.	TRBV6-4	TRBJ1-1	TGTGCCAGCAGTGCCAGAACAGGTGAAGCTTTCTTT	CASSARTGEAFF
.	.	TRBV5-5	TRBJ2-1	TGTGCCAGCAGCCTCCTGAGCGCCGATGAGCAGTTCTTC	CASSLLSADEQFF
few	TRBD1	TRBV6-4	TRBJ2-2	TGTGCCAGCAGCGGGACAGGGGGCACCGGGGAGCTGTTTTTT	CASSGTGGTGELFF
.	.	TRBV10-3	TRBJ2-5	TGTGCCATCAGTGAGTCCCGGGGTCGGGAGACCCAGTACTTC	CAISESRGRETQYF
.	.	TRBV10-1	TRBJ1-1	TGCGCCAGCACGGGGGGGTTAGTTTGGACTGAAGCTTTCTTT	CASTGGLVWTEAFF
.	TRBD2	TRBV4-1	TRBJ2-3	TGCGCCAGCAGCCAAGAACGGGGGAGGGGCACAGATACGCAGTATTTT	CASSQERGRGTDTQYF
.	.	TRBV28	TRBJ1-6	TGTGCCAGCAGTTTGACGGGGGAGGGTTCACCCCTCCACTTT	CASSLTGEGSPLHF
.	.	TRBV10-3	TRBJ1-2	TGTGCCATCTCCGTTGGAGGGAGAAACTATGGCTACACCTTC	CAISVGGRNYGYTF
.	.	TRBV19	TRBJ1-5	TGTGCCAGTAGTATACTGTTCAGACAGCCCCAGCATTTT	CASSILFRQPQHF
.	TRBD2	TRBV7-3	TRBJ2-3	TGTGCCAGCAGCACCTTAGCGGGAGATGATACGCAGTATTTT	CASSTLAGDDTQYF
.	TRBD1	TRBV19	TRBJ1-1	TGTGCCAGTAAAAGGACAGGGAGAGGCTCTGAAGCTTTCTTT	CASKRTGRGSEAFF
.	TRBD2	TRBV19	TRBJ2-2	TGTGCCAGTAGTTCCGGACTAGCGGTTACCGGGGAGCTGTTTTTT	CASSSGLAVTGELFF
.	TRBD1	TRBV19	TRBJ1-5	TGTGCCAGTAGTAGGGACAGGGTCAATCAGCCCCAGCATTTT	CASSRDRVNQPQHF
.	.	TRBV5-6	TRBJ1-1	TGTGCCAGCAGCTTTGGGGGGGGAACTGAAGCTTTCTTT	CASSFGGGTEAFF
.	.	TRBV27	TRBJ1-1	TGTGCCAGCAGTTTATCGTGGGGGGGCACTGAAGCTTTCTTT	CASSLSWGGTEAFF
.	.	TRBV28	TRBJ2-7	TGTGCCAGCAGTTTACCGGGACCGGGGGAGCAGTACTTC	CASSLPGPGEQYF
.	.	TRBV11-2	TRBJ2-1	TGTGCCAGCAGCTTAGTTGGCAGGTTTTTTGGGCAGTTCTTC	CASSLVGRFFGQFF
once	.	TRBV19	TRBJ1-2	TGTGCCAGTAGCCCAGGACTAGGATTCGGGGGGTTTCACGGCTACACCTTC	CASSPGLGFGGFHGYTF
once	.	TRBV7-6	TRBJ1-1	TGTGCCAGCGAGAGGGGATTCGGGAACACTGAAGCTTTCTTT	CASERGFGNTEAFF
.	.	TRBV7-8	TRBJ2-7	TGTGCCAGCAGCTTAGTTGACATCTCCTACGAGCAGTACTTC	CASSLVDISYEQYF
.	TRBD1	TRBV11-2	TRBJ1-1	TGTGCCAGCAGCTTAGCCGGGACAGGGGGCACTGAAGCTTTCTTT	CASSLAGTGGTEAFF
.	.	TRBV7-6	TRBJ1-3	TGTGCCAGCAGCTTAAAACGACAGGGAAACACCATATATTTT	CASSLKRQGNTIYF
.	.	TRBV7-2	TRBJ1-1	TGTGCCAGCAGCTTCACGGTGGGGGTTGCCACTGAAGCTTTCTTT	CASSFTVGVATEAFF
few	TRBD2	TRBV4-3	TRBJ2-1	TGCGCCAGCAGGCCCTCCGGGGGGTCAGGGAATGAGCAGTTCTTC	CASRPSGGSGNEQFF
.	.	TRBV2	TRBJ2-2	TGTGCCAGCAAATGGGCGGACAACACCGGGGAGCTGTTTTTT	CASKWADNTGELFF
.	.	TRBV5-4	TRBJ1-1	TGTGCCAGCAGCTTGGCGGAGGGGGGAGACACTGAAGCTTTCTTT	CASSLAEGGDTEAFF
.	.	TRBV30	TRBJ2-7	TGTGCCTGGAGGGACTCTTGGGCGACCTACGAGCAGTACTTC	CAWRDSWATYEQYF
.	TRBD2	TRBV7-9	TRBJ2-3	TGTGCCAGCAGCACTTTAGCGGGGAGGAGTACGCAGTATTTT	CASSTLAGRSTQYF
few	.	TRBV29-1	TRBJ1-5	TGCAGCGTTGGGGGATTTGATCAGCCCCAGCATTTT	CSVGGFDQPQHF
.	TRBD1	TRBV7-2	TRBJ2-7	TGTGCCAGCAGCCAAGGGACAGCCACCTCCTACGAGCAGTACTTC	CASSQGTATSYEQYF
.	.	TRBV7-8	TRBJ1-2	TGTGCCAGCAGCCCCGTCAGGACAGCCTTGCCCTATGGCTACACCTTC	CASSPVRTALPYGYTF
.	.	TRBV28	TRBJ1-1	TGTGCCAGCAGCAAAGGACAGAGATGGAACACTGAAGCTTTCTTT	CASSKGQRWNTEAFF
.	.	TRBV15	TRBJ1-3	TGTGCCACCAGCAGAGATCGGTTGCGGTCGGGAAACACCATATATTTT	CATSRDRLRSGNTIYF
few	TRBD1	TRBV5-4	TRBJ2-7	TGTGCCAGCAAAAAACAGGGGGCGTACGAGCAGTACTTC	CASKKQGAYEQYF
.	TRBD1	TRBV16	TRBJ1-4	TGTGCCAGCAGCCTGGACAGGATTTCAAATGAAAAACTGTTTTTT	CASSLDRISNEKLFF
.	TRBD1	TRBV29-1	TRBJ1-6	TGCAGCGTCCGGGGACAGTCTAATTCACCCCTCCACTTT	CSVRGQSNSPLHF
.	.	TRBV10-2	TRBJ2-5	TGCGCCAGCAGTGAAATGGGGCGAGGGGAGACCCAGTACTTC	CASSEMGRGETQYF
.	.	TRBV7-3	TRBJ2-1	TGTGCCAGCAGCCCGACCGGGGGTGGTAATGAGCAGTTCTTC	CASSPTGGGNEQFF
.	TRBD1	TRBV9	TRBJ1-1	TGTGCCAGCAGCGCCTCAGGGGGCCTCGGGACTGAAGCTTTCTTT	CASSASGGLGTEAFF
.	TRBD1	TRBV2	TRBJ2-2	TGTGCCAGCACCGACAGGGCCGCCGGGGAGCTGTTTTTT	CASTDRAAGELFF
.	.	TRBV7-2	TRBJ1-5	TGTGCCAGCAGCCCCCAAACATTGTGGGGAAGACGGAATCAGCCCCAGCATTTT	CASSPQTLWGRRNQPQHF
.	.	TRBV5-1	TRBJ1-6	TGCGCCAGCAGCCTCGCCGGGACTTATAATTCACCCCTCCACTTT	CASSLAGTYNSPLHF
.	.	TRBV7-6	TRBJ1-1	TGTGCCAGCAGCCCTACAGGGCTGAACACTGAAGCTTTCTTT	CASSPTGLNTEAFF
.	.	TRBV5-5	TRBJ1-1	TGTGCCAGCAGCTTGGCACCACGGGGTGGGAACACTGAAGCTTTCTTT	CASSLAPRGGNTEAFF
.	.	TRBV19	TRBJ2-1	TGTGCCAGTAGTTCGGACAGCCACAATGAGCAGTTCTTC	CASSSDSHNEQFF
.	.	TRBV30	TRBJ2-7	TGTGCCTTGACTAGTAATGGCTACGAGCAGTACTTC	CALTSNGYEQYF
.	TRBD2	TRBV7-7	TRBJ2-7	TGTGCTAGCTCCACCGGGACTAGCGGGAGTTACGAGCAGTACTTC	CASSTGTSGSYEQYF
few	TRBD2	TRBV28	TRBJ2-1	TGTGCCAGCAGTTTAGCCTCCCTGCGGGGGGGTTTAGGGAATGAGCAGTTCTTC	CASSLASLRGGLGNEQFF
.	.	TRBV19	TRBJ1-5	TGTGCCAGTAGTATTGCCCCGTCCCTCGGCGGTCAGCCCCAGCATTTT	CASSIAPSLGGQPQHF
.	TRBD1	TRBV10-3	TRBJ1-2	TGTGCCATCAGTGAGTCCGGGGGACAGAGGGCCTATGGCTACACCTTC	CAISESGGQRAYGYTF
.	.	TRBV16	TRBJ1-1	TGTGCCAGCAGCGAAGGGGGGGCTGGTGAAGCTTTCTTT	CASSEGGAGEAFF
.	.	TRBV6-5	TRBJ2-3	TGTGCCAGCAGTTACCGAGCCACAGATACGCAGTATTTT	CASSYRATDTQYF
.	.	TRBV5-5	TRBJ1-1	TGTGCCAGCAGCTTGGTACCGATGAACACTGAAGCTTTCTTT	CASSLVPMNTEAFF